The 23 T cell receptor beta chains in this list originate from one sample, sequenced in a study of OX40 agonist ivuxolimab in advanced cancers. Sequencing was performed with immunoSEQ multiplex PCR; in TCRdb, only in-frame clones are kept and a portion is missing. This sample yields around 140,000 clones, of which about 92% are seen a single time; approximately 1% belongs to the top ten. Sequencing used CD4+ or CD8+ T cells sorted from blood, obtained in a trial of the OX40 agonist ivuxolimab. The receptors stem from an adult with an advanced solid tumor such as melanoma, head and neck, liver or kidney cancer.

This clone is a singleton in its sample. CDR3 nucleotide sequence: TGTGCCAGCAGTACTCTATACACTGAAGCTTTCTTT. This gives the protein CASSTLYTEAFF. This rearrangement joins TRBV6-6 to TRBJ1-1; D unclear. Trimming took 5 bases from V and 3 from J, leaving 7 bases between them. CDR1 is MNHNY and CDR2 is SVGAGI in the germline V gene (reference sequence). The CDR3 runs 12 residues.

The chain recombines TRBV6-6 with TRBJ2-7; D remains unclear. Germline CDR1 MNHNY, CDR2 SVGAGI (reference sequence). V lost 7 bases to trimming and J lost 1 base, with 14 bases between them. This CDR3 has 14 residues. CDR3 residues: CASMWEAQSYEQYF. In nucleotides, the CDR3 is TGTGCCAGCATGTGGGAAGCCCAATCCTACGAGCAGTACTTC.

V is TRBV7-3 and J is TRBJ1-1; maybe TRBD1 (5 bases). Deletions cut 5 bases from V and 1 base from J, with 14 bases between. Germline assignment: CDR1 SGHTA and CDR2 FQGTGA. The CDR3 is made up of 15 amino acids. The CDR3 DNA follows: TGTGCCAGCAGCGGACACACCTATGGGAACACTGAAGCTTTCTTT. Translating gives CASSGHTYGNTEAFF.

The chain is built from TRBV6-6 and TRBJ1-2, with 7 bases lining up with TRBD1. The CDR3 covers 14 residues. V trimming: 0 bases; J trimming: 9 bases; junction bases outside the gene matches: 7. The germline V gene encodes CDR1 MNHNY and CDR2 SVGAGI (reference sequence). The CDR3 reads CASSYSGAGGSYTF. In DNA, the CDR3 is TGTGCCAGCAGTTACTCAGGTGCAGGGGGTAGCTACACCTTC.

The chain carries TRBV11-2 and TRBJ2-3; 7 nucleotides agree with TRBD2. The junction had 11 bases not matched to a gene; V was cut back by 5 bases and J by 6 bases. CDR1 is SGHAT, CDR2 FQNNGV, per germline. This CDR3 is built from 15 residues. The CDR3 DNA reads as TGTGCCAGCAGCGCCCAGCGGGACTCCCCGGATACGCAGTATTTT. It is translated as CASSAQRDSPDTQYF.

This chain connects TRBV18 to TRBJ2-7; 7 bases are a match to TRBD2. The CDR3 is 12 amino acids. The V segment lost 8 bases and the J segment 7 bases; nucleotides outside the gene matches: 8. CDR1 and CDR2 (germline): KGHSH, LQKENI. The CDR3 coding sequence is TGTGCCAGCGCCCGGGACTACGATGAGCAGTACTTC. It codes for CASARDYDEQYF.

The rearrangement uses TRBV10-3 and TRBJ1-1, with a tentative D call TRBD1 (5 bases). Trimming stripped 1 base from V and 7 bases from J, with 10 bases between. The germline CDR1 and CDR2 sequences are ENHRY and SYGVKD. This CDR3 is built from 13 residues. The CDR3 DNA reads TGTGCCATCAGTGAGTTCGACAGAGGTGAAGCTTTCTTT. This gives the protein CAISEFDRGEAFF.

This clone was seen once. The chain recombines TRBV6-5 with TRBJ2-7, with D unclear. Germline CDR1 reads MNHEY; CDR2 reads SVGAGI. This CDR3 comprises 12 residues. Trimming took 2 bases from V and 3 from J, leaving 5 bases between them. This chain's CDR3 is CASSYGFYEQYF. The CDR3 coding sequence is TGTGCCAGCAGTTACGGATTCTACGAGCAGTACTTC.

The chain recombines TRBV9 with TRBJ2-3; the D is unclear. Per the germline V gene, CDR1 is SGDLS and CDR2 is YYNGEE. V was pared by 3 bases and J by 2 bases, with 10 bases between. This CDR3 has 14 residues. In DNA form, the CDR3 reads TGTGCCAGCAGCGGGCTGGCCCCCACAGATACGCAGTATTTT. Translation: CASSGLAPTDTQYF.

This sequence joins TRBV6-1 and TRBJ2-5; D gene unclear. V was trimmed by 3 bases and J by 0 bases, leaving 5 bases between them. The germline gives CDR1 MNHNS, CDR2 SASEGT. The CDR3 covers 13 residues. CDR3 residues: CASSEGNQETQYF. CDR3 nucleotides: TGTGCCAGCAGTGAGGGAAACCAAGAGACCCAGTACTTC.

The rearrangement links TRBV30 to TRBJ1-2; D gene unclear. This CDR3 has 12 residues. The germline V gene encodes CDR1 GTSNPN and CDR2 SVGIG (reference sequence). Trimming shortened V by 0 bases and J by 7 bases, and 9 bases separated the two germline ends. CDR3: CAWSVSLIGYTF. Written as DNA, the CDR3 is TGTGCCTGGAGTGTAAGTTTGATTGGCTACACCTTC.

This rearrangement joins TRBV19 to TRBJ1-1; no firm D call. The germline CDR1 and CDR2 sequences are LNHDA and SQIVND (reference sequence). Trimming removed 3 bases from V and 1 base from J, with 9 bases in between. This CDR3 has 14 residues. CDR3 sequence reads: CASSISTRNTEAFF. CDR3 in DNA: TGTGCCAGTAGTATTTCGACAAGGAACACTGAAGCTTTCTTT.

This sequence joins TRBV7-2 and TRBJ1-1, with TRBD1 as a possible D gene (6 bases). The V gene lost 5 bases and the J gene lost 6 bases, with 13 bases spanning the gap. The CDR3 consists of 13 residues. Germline CDR1 SGHTA, CDR2 FQGNSA. CDR3 in DNA: TGTGCCAGCAGCGGGGGGGCGGGCGCTGAAGCTTTCTTT. Protein product: CASSGGAGAEAFF.

This clone came up once. J is TRBJ2-3 and V is TRBV28, with 9 positions matching TRBD2. The V gene's germline CDR1 is MDHEN and CDR2 SYDVKM. V shed 5 bases, J shed 2 bases, and the junction held 2 bases outside the gene matches. The CDR3 length is 14 residues. CDR3 residues: CASSPGLATDTQYF. In DNA form, the CDR3 reads TGTGCCAGCAGTCCGGGACTAGCCACAGATACGCAGTATTTT.

The chain carries TRBV12-5 and TRBJ2-7; weak D call: TRBD1 (6 bases). Trimming removed 5 bases at V and 9 bases at J, with 14 bases between. Germline values: CDR1 LGHNT, CDR2 FRNRAP. The CDR3 is 12 amino acids. CDR3 nucleotides: TGTGCTAGTGGTGCCGGGACATTGGGGCAGTACTTC. This encodes CASGAGTLGQYF.

V usage is TRBV7-9 and J usage is TRBJ1-6; unclear D gene. Trimming removed 2 bases at V and 5 bases at J, with 1 base between. Germline V gives CDR1 SEHNR, CDR2 FQNEAQ (reference sequence). This CDR3 spans 12 amino acids. CDR3 coding DNA: TGTGCCAGCAGCTTAAATAATTCACCCCTCCACTTT. Amino acids: CASSLNNSPLHF.

The chain is built from TRBV5-6 and TRBJ1-5; possible D gene TRBD1, 6 bases. The CDR3 is 15 residues long. Looked up from germline, CDR1 is SGHDT and CDR2 is YYEEEE. V was shortened by 2 bases and J by 0 bases, with 9 bases between the two germline ends. CDR3 region: CASSFRGVSNQPQHF. CDR3 nucleotides: TGTGCCAGCAGCTTCAGGGGAGTTAGCAATCAGCCCCAGCATTTT.

The CDR3, as DNA: TGTGCCAGTATCAACCGGGATCGAAACACTGAAGCTTTCTTT. This encodes CASINRDRNTEAFF. This sequence joins TRBV19 and TRBJ1-1; D gene ambiguous. The CDR3 consists of 14 residues. The ends were cut back, 7 bases at V and 2 bases at J, with 14 bases in the middle. Germline CDR1 reads LNHDA; CDR2 reads SQIVND (reference sequence).

The chain employs TRBV4-2 and TRBJ2-7; no definite D call. Germline V lookup: CDR1 LGHNA, CDR2 YNFKEQ. Between the trimmed V and J ends, which lost 4 bases and 2 bases, there was a span of 12 bases. The CDR3 extends over 14 amino acids. CDR3 DNA: TGTGCCAGCAGCCGGGGATCCCCCACCTACGAGCAGTACTTC. Translation: CASSRGSPTYEQYF.

In nucleotides, the CDR3 is TGTGCCAGCAGCCGAGGGGACAGGGGAAGGATAATGGGGACGAATGAGCAGTTCTTC. Encoded protein: CASSRGDRGRIMGTNEQFF. The J gene is TRBJ2-1, the V gene TRBV7-2; 10 bases map to TRBD1. The CDR3 totals 19 residues. In germline, CDR1 is SGHTA, CDR2 FQGNSA. V was clipped by 5 bases and J by 7 bases; unmatched bases: 20.

The V call is TRBV9, the J call TRBJ1-6; D not resolved. Germline CDR1 is SGDLS and CDR2 is YYNGEE. The CDR3 covers 14 residues. The V end was cut by 4 bases, the J end by 9 bases, with 14 bases between. CDR3 bases: TGTGCCAGCAGCCCACCTACCGGGAGTTCACCCCTCCACTTT. Protein sequence: CASSPPTGSSPLHF.

The chain carries TRBV5-4 and TRBJ1-1; D is perhaps TRBD1 (6 bases). Germline lookup yields CDR1 SGHNT and CDR2 YYREEE (reference sequence). Between the trimmed V and J ends, which lost 4 bases and 0 bases, there was a span of 19 bases. This CDR3 comprises 17 residues. CDR3 nucleotide sequence: TGTGCCAGCAGCCCATTGGGCGGGGGGCAAATGAACACTGAAGCTTTCTTT. Protein product: CASSPLGGGQMNTEAFF.

The CDR3 coding sequence is TGTGCCAGCATTCTGCACTCTGGAAACACCATATATTTT. Its translation is CASILHSGNTIYF. This chain links TRBV28 with TRBJ1-3; no firm D call. The V end lost 7 bases, the J end lost 0 bases, and 7 bases lay between the germline ends. The CDR3 loop spans 13 amino acids. CDR1 is MDHEN, CDR2 SYDVKM, per germline.